This T cell receptor (beta chain) was captured in a study of T-cell reconstitution after alpha-beta-depleted transplantation in children. This clonotype was seen more than once but under ten times. No antigen is known for it. Whole-study findings and limits: Expanded graft clones numbering several hundred reportedly gave rise to alpha-beta T cells about two months after transplant.

Germline CDR1 is MDHEN and CDR2 is SYDVKM. With V trimmed by 5 bases and J by 12 bases, 12 bases remained unmatched. The CDR3 is made up of 14 amino acids. During its preparation, the TCRbeta library received unique molecular identifiers. TCRdb re-derived calls from the PCR reads in MiXCR, one entry per CDR3 protein. The table records about 300,000 distinct CDR3 sequences, 10% of them present only once. This TCR came from a boy under three years old with acute myeloid leukemia, due to receive a stem cell transplant. The chain recombines TRBV28 with TRBJ1-4; 7 nucleotides line up with TRBD1. Here the sequenced sample was PBMCs, taken before TCRalphabeta/CD19-depleted stem cell transplant. DNA for the CDR3: TGTGCCAGCAGTAAACAGGGGCGATGGATGGAACTGTTTTTT. Its protein product is CASSKQGRWMELFF.